This T cell receptor (beta chain) was identified in a study of regulatory T cells in long-lasting Graves disease. General observations from the study: Persistent patients had a count of shared public clonotypes (around 2,700) that exceeded that of new patients (approximately 1,000). Less diverse TCR repertoires were seen in persistent Graves' patients than in newly diagnosed ones.

Building the TCR beta libraries relied on iRepertoire HTBI primers, and CDR3 regions underwent Arm-PCR. TCRdb processed the multiplex PCR reads anew with MiXCR; each CDR3 protein has one entry. In the table there are about 200,000 distinct CDR3 sequences, roughly a fifth of which are singletons. Per the germline V gene, CDR1 is KGHSH and CDR2 is LQKENI. The CDR3 spans 15 residues. V shed 4 bases and J 2 bases; nucleotides not matched to a gene: 2. There are many counts of this clonotype. Its antigen remains unknown. Regarding time point: newly diagnosed GD, antithyroid drugs for less than 3 months. RNA extracted from PBMCs served as the sequencing template. These same data were also listed under a study on T cells in Graves' hyperthyroidism and ophthalmopathy. As that report states: Researchers found most expanded thyroid clonotypes above 0.001 in blood as well. For ophthalmopathy, model prediction preceded onset by a median around six months.

This clonotype was sampled from a woman in her 30s with Graves disease. The chain joins TRBV18 to TRBJ2-6; 7 bases fit TRBD1. The sequenced sample was peripheral blood mononuclear cells (PBMCs), obtained at new diagnosis, from a patient treated with antithyroid drugs. CDR3 in DNA: TGTGCCAGCTCACTCGACAGGGCTGGGGCCAACGTCCTGACTTTC. Translation: CASSLDRAGANVLTF.